These T cell receptor beta chains were read from a single sample in a study of identical twins. TCRdb called the 5' RACE reads again in MiXCR, with one record for every CDR3 protein. The table shows about 480,000 distinct CDR3 sequences, with about 14% occurring only once. This sample also belongs to another study, concerning yellow fever vaccine responses in identical twins.

The sequenced sample consisted of CD4+ T cells sorted from blood. All receptors come from a woman aged 18 to 35 in good health. CDR3s include the opening cysteine and the closing phenylalanine or tryptophan. The order of the fields is CDR3 protein, CDR3 DNA, clone size, J gene, CDR3 length, D gene, V gene. A D gene is named only where the DNA matches it firmly. For some rows the clone size is stated as once, few or many, or as a class when expanded; others skip it.

CDR3 protein: CASGLDRGSPLHF
CDR3 DNA: TGTGCCAGCGGCCTCGACAGGGGTTCACCCCTCCACTTT
clone size: few
J gene: TRBJ1-6
CDR3 length: 13
D gene: TRBD1
V gene: TRBV28

CDR3 protein: CASSSPLGSGGPKETQYF
CDR3 DNA: TGTGCCAGCAGTTCCCCTTTGGGTAGCGGGGGACCTAAAGAGACCCAGTACTTC
clone size: few
J gene: TRBJ2-5
CDR3 length: 18
D gene: TRBD2
V gene: TRBV28

CDR3 protein: CASSLEWTGNNEQFF
CDR3 DNA: TGTGCCAGCAGCTTAGAGTGGACAGGGAACAATGAGCAGTTCTTC
clone size: -
J gene: TRBJ2-1
CDR3 length: 15
D gene: TRBD1
V gene: TRBV7-2

CDR3 protein: CASSHRGPYEQYF
CDR3 DNA: TGTGCCAGCAGCCACAGGGGACCATACGAGCAGTACTTC
clone size: many
J gene: TRBJ2-7
CDR3 length: 13
D gene: -
V gene: TRBV3-1

CDR3 protein: CASSQVSQGARTEAFF
CDR3 DNA: TGTGCCAGCAGCCAAGTTAGTCAGGGGGCAAGGACTGAAGCTTTCTTT
clone size: few
J gene: TRBJ1-1
CDR3 length: 16
D gene: TRBD1
V gene: TRBV3-1

CDR3 protein: CASSLGWTGNEQYF
CDR3 DNA: TGTGCCAGCAGCTTAGGATGGACAGGGAACGAGCAGTACTTC
clone size: few
J gene: TRBJ2-7
CDR3 length: 14
D gene: TRBD1
V gene: TRBV7-8

CDR3 protein: CASSLQGGEEKLFF
CDR3 DNA: TGTGCCAGCAGCTTACAAGGGGGGGAAGAAAAACTGTTTTTT
clone size: few
J gene: TRBJ1-4
CDR3 length: 14
D gene: -
V gene: TRBV7-9

CDR3 protein: CASSASLYEQYF
CDR3 DNA: TGTGCCAGCAGCGCGTCCCTCTACGAGCAGTACTTC
clone size: few
J gene: TRBJ2-7
CDR3 length: 12
D gene: -
V gene: TRBV4-2

CDR3 protein: CSAEGGTGAFEQYF
CDR3 DNA: TGCAGTGCTGAGGGTGGGACAGGGGCTTTCGAGCAGTACTTC
clone size: few
J gene: TRBJ2-7
CDR3 length: 14
D gene: TRBD1
V gene: TRBV20-1

CDR3 protein: CASSLAGKTEAFF
CDR3 DNA: TGTGCCAGCAGTTTAGCAGGGAAAACTGAAGCTTTCTTT
clone size: many
J gene: TRBJ1-1
CDR3 length: 13
D gene: -
V gene: TRBV12-3/TRBV12-4

CDR3 protein: CASSLGSRGHTDTQYF
CDR3 DNA: TGTGCCAGCAGTCTGGGGTCGCGGGGGCACACAGATACGCAGTATTTT
clone size: -
J gene: TRBJ2-3
CDR3 length: 16
D gene: -
V gene: TRBV12-3/TRBV12-4

CDR3 protein: CACSQVAGPSYEQYF
CDR3 DNA: TGTGCCTGCAGCCAAGTGGCAGGGCCCTCCTACGAGCAGTACTTC
clone size: once
J gene: TRBJ2-7
CDR3 length: 15
D gene: -
V gene: TRBV3-1

CDR3 protein: CASSYPSNEQFF
CDR3 DNA: TGTGCCAGCAGTTACCCTTCTAATGAGCAGTTCTTC
clone size: -
J gene: TRBJ2-1
CDR3 length: 12
D gene: -
V gene: TRBV6-2/TRBV6-3

CDR3 protein: CSVEDTNRGEQYF
CDR3 DNA: TGCAGCGTTGAAGATACAAACAGGGGCGAGCAGTACTTC
clone size: few
J gene: TRBJ2-7
CDR3 length: 13
D gene: TRBD1
V gene: TRBV29-1